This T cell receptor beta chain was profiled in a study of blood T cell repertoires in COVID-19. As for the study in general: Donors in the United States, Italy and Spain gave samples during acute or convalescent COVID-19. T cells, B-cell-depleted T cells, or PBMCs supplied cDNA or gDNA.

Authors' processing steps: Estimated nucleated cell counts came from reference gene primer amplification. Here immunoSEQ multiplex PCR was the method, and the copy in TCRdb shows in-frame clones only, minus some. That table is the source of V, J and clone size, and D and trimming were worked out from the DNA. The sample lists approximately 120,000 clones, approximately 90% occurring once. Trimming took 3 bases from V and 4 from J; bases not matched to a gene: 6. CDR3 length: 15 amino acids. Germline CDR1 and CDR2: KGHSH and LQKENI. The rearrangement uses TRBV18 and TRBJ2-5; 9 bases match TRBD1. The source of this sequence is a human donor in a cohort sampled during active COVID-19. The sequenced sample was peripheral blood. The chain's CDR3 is CASSPGQGSSETQYF. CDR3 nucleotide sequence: TGTGCCAGCTCACCCGGACAGGGGAGTTCAGAGACCCAGTACTTC. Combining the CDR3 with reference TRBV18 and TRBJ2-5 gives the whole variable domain NAGVMQNPRHLVRRRGQEARLRCSPMKGHSHVYWYRQLPEEGLKFMVYLQKENIIDESGMPKERFSAEFPKEGPSILRIQQVVRGDSAAYFCASSPGQGSSETQYFGPGTRLLVL.